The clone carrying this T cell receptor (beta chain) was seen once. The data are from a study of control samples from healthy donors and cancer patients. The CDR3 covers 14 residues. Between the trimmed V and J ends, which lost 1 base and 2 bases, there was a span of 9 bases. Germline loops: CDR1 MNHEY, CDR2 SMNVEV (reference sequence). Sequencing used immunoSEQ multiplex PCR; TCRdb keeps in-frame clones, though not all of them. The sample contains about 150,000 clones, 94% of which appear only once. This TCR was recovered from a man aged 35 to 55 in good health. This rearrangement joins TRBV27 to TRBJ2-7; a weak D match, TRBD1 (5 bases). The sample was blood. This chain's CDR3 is CASSLLGRTYEQYF. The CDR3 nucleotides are TGTGCCAGCAGTTTATTGGGGCGGACCTACGAGCAGTACTTC.